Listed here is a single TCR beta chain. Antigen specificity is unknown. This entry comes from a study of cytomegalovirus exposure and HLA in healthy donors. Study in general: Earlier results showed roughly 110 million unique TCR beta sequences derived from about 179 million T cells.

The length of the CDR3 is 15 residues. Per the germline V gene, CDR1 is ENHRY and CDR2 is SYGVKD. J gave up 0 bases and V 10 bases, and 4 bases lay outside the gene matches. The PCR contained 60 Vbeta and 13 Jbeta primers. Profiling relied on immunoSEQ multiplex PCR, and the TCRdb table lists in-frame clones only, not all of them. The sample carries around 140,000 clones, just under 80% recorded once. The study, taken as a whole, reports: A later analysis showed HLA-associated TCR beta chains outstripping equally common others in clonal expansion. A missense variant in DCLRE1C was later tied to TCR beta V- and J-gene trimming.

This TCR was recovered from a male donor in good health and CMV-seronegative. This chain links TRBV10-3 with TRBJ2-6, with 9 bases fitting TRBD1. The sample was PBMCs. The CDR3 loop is CATGQGSSGANVLTF. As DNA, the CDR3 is TGTGCCACCGGACAGGGGAGCTCTGGGGCCAACGTCCTGACTTTC.